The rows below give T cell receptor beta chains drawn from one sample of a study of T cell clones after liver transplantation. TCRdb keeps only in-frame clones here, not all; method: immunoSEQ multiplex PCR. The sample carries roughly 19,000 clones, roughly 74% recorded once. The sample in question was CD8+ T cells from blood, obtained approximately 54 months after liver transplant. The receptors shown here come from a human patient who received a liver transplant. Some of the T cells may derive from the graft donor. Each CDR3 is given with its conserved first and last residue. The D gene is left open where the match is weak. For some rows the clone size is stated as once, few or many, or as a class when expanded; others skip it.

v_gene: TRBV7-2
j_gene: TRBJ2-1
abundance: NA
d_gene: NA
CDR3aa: CASSPLVGAIDNEQFF
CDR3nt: TGTGCCAGCAGCCCCCTTGTGGGGGCAATCGACAATGAGCAGTTCTTC

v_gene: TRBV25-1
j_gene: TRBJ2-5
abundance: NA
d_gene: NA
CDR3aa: CASSIRGGQETQYF
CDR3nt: TGTGCCAGCTCAATCCGAGGGGGGCAAGAGACCCAGTACTTC

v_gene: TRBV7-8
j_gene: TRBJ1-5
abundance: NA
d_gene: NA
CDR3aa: CASSLSGTQPQHF
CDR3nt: TGTGCCAGCAGCTTAAGCGGTACGCAGCCCCAGCATTTT

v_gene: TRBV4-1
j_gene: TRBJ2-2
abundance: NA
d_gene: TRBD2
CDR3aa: CASSRPTGTSGGELFF
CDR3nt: TGCGCCAGCAGTCGCCCTACCGGGACTAGCGGCGGGGAGCTGTTTTTT

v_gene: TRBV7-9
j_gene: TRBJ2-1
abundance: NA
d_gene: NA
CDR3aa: CASSLETDYNEQFF
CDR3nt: TGTGCCAGCAGCCTCGAGACGGATTACAATGAGCAGTTCTTC

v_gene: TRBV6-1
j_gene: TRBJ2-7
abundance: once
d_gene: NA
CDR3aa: CASSDLQGVSYEQYF
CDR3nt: TGTGCCAGCAGTGATCTCCAGGGAGTCTCCTACGAGCAGTACTTC

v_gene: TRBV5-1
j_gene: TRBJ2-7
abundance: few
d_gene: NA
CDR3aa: CASSLGFQGHSEQYF
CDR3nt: TGCGCCAGCAGCCTGGGGTTCCAGGGTCACAGCGAGCAGTACTTC

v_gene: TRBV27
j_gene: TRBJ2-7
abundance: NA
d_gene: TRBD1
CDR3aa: CASKKLRTGTYEQYF
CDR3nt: TGTGCCAGCAAAAAGCTTCGGACAGGGACCTACGAGCAGTACTTC

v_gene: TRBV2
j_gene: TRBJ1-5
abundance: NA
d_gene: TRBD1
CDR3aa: CASSIDRGNQPQHF
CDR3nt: TGTGCCAGCAGTATTGACAGGGGCAATCAGCCCCAGCATTTT

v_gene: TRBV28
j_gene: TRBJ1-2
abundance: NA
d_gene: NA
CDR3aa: CASSRQADNYGYTF
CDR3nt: TGTGCCAGCAGCAGACAGGCGGATAACTATGGCTACACCTTC

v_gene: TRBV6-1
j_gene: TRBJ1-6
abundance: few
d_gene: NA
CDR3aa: CASSEGVQGINSPLHF
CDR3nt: TGTGCCAGCAGTGAAGGCGTACAGGGAATTAATTCACCCCTCCACTTT

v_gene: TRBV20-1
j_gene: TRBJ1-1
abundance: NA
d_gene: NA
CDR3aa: CSAPLQGEAFF
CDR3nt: TGCAGTGCTCCACTCCAGGGGGAAGCTTTCTTT

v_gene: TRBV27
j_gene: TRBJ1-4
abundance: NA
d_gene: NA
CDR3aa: CASSPDHEKLFF
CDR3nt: TGTGCCAGCAGTCCGGATCATGAAAAACTGTTTTTT

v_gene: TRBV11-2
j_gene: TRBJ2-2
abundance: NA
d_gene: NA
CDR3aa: CASSGRTSGTGELFF
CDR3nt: TGTGCCAGCAGCGGTCGGACCTCCGGGACCGGGGAGCTGTTTTTT

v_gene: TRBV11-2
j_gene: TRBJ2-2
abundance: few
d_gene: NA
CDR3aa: CASSLFISGELFF
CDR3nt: TGTGCCAGCAGCTTATTCATTTCCGGGGAGCTGTTTTTT

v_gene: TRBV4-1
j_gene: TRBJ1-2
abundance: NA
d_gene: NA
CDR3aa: CASSRREGGYGYTF
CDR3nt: TGCGCCAGCAGCCGACGGGAGGGCGGCTATGGCTACACCTTC

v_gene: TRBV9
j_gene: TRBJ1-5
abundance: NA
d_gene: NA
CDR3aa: CASRPEGSTLNQPQHF
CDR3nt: TGTGCCAGCAGACCAGAGGGGAGTACCCTGAATCAGCCCCAGCATTTT

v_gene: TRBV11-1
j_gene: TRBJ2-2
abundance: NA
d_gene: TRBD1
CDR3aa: CASKSQQGARNTGELFF
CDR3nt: TGTGCCAGCAAGAGCCAACAGGGGGCGCGGAACACCGGGGAGCTGTTTTTT